Following are 21 T cell receptor beta chains from one sample sequenced in a study of cytomegalovirus exposure and HLA in healthy donors. The PCR ran on 60 Vbeta and 13 Jbeta primers. Repertoires were generated with immunoSEQ multiplex PCR, while TCRdb's copy carries only in-frame clones and drops some. The sample holds just over 150,000 clones, around nine tenths seen once. Sequenced: PBMCs. The receptors originated from a woman aged 18-29 years in good health and CMV-seronegative.

The table lists this clone with a count of one. CDR3 DNA: TGTGCCAGCAGTTCCCCCCAGGGGGCCTCCTACGAGCAGTACTTC. Protein sequence: CASSSPQGASYEQYF. The J gene is TRBJ2-7, the V gene TRBV28; TRBD1 matches at 8 bases. Trimming took 4 bases from V and 0 from J; bases not matched to a gene: 5. The CDR3 spans 15 residues. The germline CDR1 and CDR2 sequences are MDHEN and SYDVKM. Drawing the rest from reference TRBV28 and TRBJ2-7, the complete variable domain is DVKVTQSSRYLVKRTGEKVFLECVQDMDHENMFWYRQDPGLGLRLIYFSYDVKMKEKGDIPEGYSVSREKKERFSLILESASTNQTSMYLCASSSPQGASYEQYFGPGTRLTVT.

The chain carries TRBV28 and TRBJ2-7; 9 bases are shared with TRBD1. After removal of 6 bases from V and 3 bases from J, the junction contained 9 bases not matched to a gene. The CDR3 length is 15 residues. In germline, CDR1 is MDHEN, CDR2 SYDVKM. The CDR3 nucleotides are TGTGCCAGCAGCCCGCGCGACAGGGGGGTCTACGAGCAGTACTTC. Residues: CASSPRDRGVYEQYF. Full variable domain (remainder filled in from reference TRBV28 and TRBJ2-7): DVKVTQSSRYLVKRTGEKVFLECVQDMDHENMFWYRQDPGLGLRLIYFSYDVKMKEKGDIPEGYSVSREKKERFSLILESASTNQTSMYLCASSPRDRGVYEQYFGPGTRLTVT.

The CDR3 sequence: CAISPGRTQSTDTQYF. CDR3 DNA: TGTGCCATCAGTCCAGGGCGGACCCAGAGCACAGATACGCAGTATTTT. This chain links TRBV10-3 with TRBJ2-3; the D gene is possibly TRBD1 (5 bases). V gave up 5 bases and J gave up 0 bases, with 15 bases separating them. CDR1 is ENHRY, CDR2 SYGVKD, per germline. This CDR3 is built from 16 residues.

V and J are TRBV20-1 and TRBJ1-1; D unclear. The CDR3 spans 10 residues. V lost 3 bases and J 10 bases, leaving 9 bases between the germline ends. CDR1 and CDR2 (germline): DFQATT, SNEGSKA (reference sequence). CDR3 sequence: CSASRSGAFF. CDR3 nucleotides: TGCAGTGCTAGCCGATCAGGAGCTTTCTTT.

The rearrangement links TRBV27 to TRBJ1-5, with 8 nucleotides matching TRBD1. V dropped 8 bases and J dropped 3; count of bases not matched to a gene: 6. Germline V gives CDR1 MNHEY, CDR2 SMNVEV (reference sequence). The CDR3 covers 14 residues. CDR3 sequence (DNA): TGTGCCAGCGGGCCGGACAGGGTCAATCAGCCCCAGCATTTT. The encoded protein is CASGPDRVNQPQHF.

Concerning this clone itself: The identical CDR3 is also encoded by other nucleotide sequences in the sample. This chain connects TRBV5-1 to TRBJ2-7; D is possibly TRBD1 (5 bases). CDR3 length: 14 amino acids. Germline assignment: CDR1 SGHRS and CDR2 YFSETQ. V dropped 4 bases and J dropped 1 base, with 12 bases sitting between them. The CDR3 DNA reads TGCGCCAGCAGCCTTCAGGGATCTTCCTACGAGCAGTACTTC. It encodes CASSLQGSSYEQYF.

This clone is a singleton in its sample. The V call is TRBV20-1, the J call TRBJ2-7; 7 bases agree with TRBD2. Germline assignment: CDR1 DFQATT and CDR2 SNEGSKA (reference sequence). There are 11 residues in the CDR3. J gave up 7 bases and V 3 bases, and 3 bases lay outside the gene matches. DNA for the CDR3: TGCAGTGCTAGCGGGAGGAAGGAGCAGTACTTC. Amino acids: CSASGRKEQYF.

The chain combines TRBV18 with TRBJ2-1; 10 bases align to TRBD1. The CDR3 is 15 residues long. CDR1 and CDR2 from the germline V gene are KGHSH and LQKENI. The V segment lost 5 bases and the J segment 9 bases; nucleotides outside the gene matches: 10. This CDR3 is CASSTGTGDTGEQFF. DNA of the CDR3: TGTGCCAGCTCAACCGGGACAGGGGATACTGGTGAGCAGTTCTTC.

V usage is TRBV27 and J usage is TRBJ2-1; 7 bases map to TRBD2. This CDR3 spans 15 amino acids. CDR1 is MNHEY, CDR2 SMNVEV, per germline (reference sequence). After removal of 1 base from V and 5 bases from J, the junction contained 5 bases not matched to a gene. CDR3 protein: CASSLYSLADNEQFF. CDR3 bases: TGTGCCAGCAGTTTATACTCCCTAGCGGACAATGAGCAGTTCTTC.

The gene calls are TRBV7-7 and TRBJ2-5, with TRBD2 identical over 11 bases. The germline V gene has CDR1 SSHAT and CDR2 FNYEAQ (reference sequence). V lost 5 bases to trimming and J lost 3 bases; unmatched junction nucleotides: 5. The CDR3 sequence is 15 residues long. The CDR3 region has the DNA TGTGCCAGCAGCCCCTTACTAGCGGGGGAAGAGACCCAGTACTTC. Amino acids: CASSPLLAGEETQYF. Variable domain in full (rest from reference TRBV7-7 and TRBJ2-5): GAGVSQSPRYKVTKRGQDVTLRCDPISSHATLYWYQQALGQGPEFLTYFNYEAQPDKSGLPSDRFSAERPEGSISTLTIQRTEQRDSAMYRCASSPLLAGEETQYFGPGTRLLVL.

V and J are TRBV5-1 and TRBJ1-1, with D unresolved. Germline V lookup: CDR1 SGHRS, CDR2 YFSETQ. V gave up 0 bases and J gave up 6 bases, with 9 bases separating them. The CDR3 covers 13 residues. CDR3 region: CASSLAGLSEAFF. Written as DNA, the CDR3 is TGCGCCAGCAGCTTGGCCGGGTTGTCTGAAGCTTTCTTT. The full variable domain, rest sourced from reference TRBV5-1 and TRBJ1-1, is KAGVTQTPRYLIKTRGQQVTLSCSPISGHRSVSWYQQTPGQGLQFLFEYFSETQRNKGNFPGRFSGRQFSNSRSEMNVSTLELGDSALYLCASSLAGLSEAFFGQGTRLTVV.

V gene TRBV6-1 combines with J gene TRBJ2-7; D might be TRBD2 (6 bases). The CDR3 totals 15 residues. CDR1 is MNHNS and CDR2 is SASEGT in the germline V gene. The V end was cut by 6 bases, the J end by 3 bases, with 18 bases between. CDR3 loop: CASRVPRRAVYEQYF. The DNA for the CDR3 is TGTGCCAGCAGGGTCCCGCGGAGGGCGGTCTACGAGCAGTACTTC.

The chain carries TRBV5-1 and TRBJ2-7; 12 bases are shared with TRBD1. This CDR3 has 15 amino acids. Unmatched junction bases numbered 5, after V lost 5 bases and J lost 2 bases. Germline V CDR1 and CDR2: SGHRS, YFSETQ. As DNA, the CDR3 is TGCGCCAGCAGGGAAGGGACAGGGGGCACCTACGAGCAGTACTTC. This encodes CASREGTGGTYEQYF. Filled out from reference TRBV5-1 and TRBJ2-7, the complete variable domain reads KAGVTQTPRYLIKTRGQQVTLSCSPISGHRSVSWYQQTPGQGLQFLFEYFSETQRNKGNFPGRFSGRQFSNSRSEMNVSTLELGDSALYLCASREGTGGTYEQYFGPGTRLTVT.

The rearrangement uses TRBV7-2 and TRBJ1-3, with a possible D match to TRBD1 (6 bases). Germline assignment: CDR1 SGHTA and CDR2 FQGNSA. The germline V and J ends were trimmed by 5 bases and 2 bases, with 13 bases remaining between them. The CDR3 totals 15 residues. The CDR3 region has the DNA TGTGCCAGCAGCGTAGGGGGGGGCCCTGGAAACACCATATATTTT. Translated: CASSVGGGPGNTIYF.

The V gene is TRBV28, the J gene TRBJ2-2; TRBD2 agrees at 10 bases. The CDR3 length is 16 residues. CDR1 and CDR2 from the germline V gene are MDHEN and SYDVKM. V lost 3 bases and J lost 7; bases outside the gene matches: 8. The CDR3 loop reads CASSLKRGGRDGELFF. The DNA of the CDR3 is TGTGCCAGCAGTTTGAAGCGGGGGGGCCGTGACGGGGAGCTGTTTTTT.

The gene calls are TRBV7-6 and TRBJ2-2; D is possibly TRBD1 (6 bases). Trimming removed 6 bases at V and 7 bases at J, with 15 bases between. Germline CDR1 SGHVS, CDR2 FNYEAQ. This CDR3 has 14 residues. The CDR3 loop is CASRKQGSIGELFF. The CDR3 nucleotides read TGTGCCAGCAGGAAACAGGGTAGCATCGGGGAGCTGTTTTTT.

The chain combines TRBV5-1 with TRBJ2-2; 10 bases are shared with TRBD1. After removal of 1 base from V and 3 bases from J, the junction contained 3 bases not matched to a gene. This CDR3 comprises 16 residues. Germline V CDR1 and CDR2: SGHRS, YFSETQ. The DNA of the CDR3 is TGCGCCAGCAGCTTGCCCGGGACAGGGGACACCGGGGAGCTGTTTTTT. Residues: CASSLPGTGDTGELFF.

The chain uses TRBV9 and TRBJ2-2; 12 bases are shared with TRBD2. The CDR3 length is 17 residues. V shed 2 bases, J shed 5 bases, and the junction held 7 bases outside the gene matches. Per germline, CDR1 SGDLS and CDR2 YYNGEE. Written as DNA, the CDR3 is TGTGCCAGCAGCGTTGTCCAACTAGCGGGGGGAACCGGGGAGCTGTTTTTT. This sequence encodes CASSVVQLAGGTGELFF.

The chain uses TRBV5-1 and TRBJ1-2, with D possibly matching TRBD1 (5 bases). Germline-derived CDR1 and CDR2 are SGHRS and YFSETQ. V shed 4 bases and J shed 1 base, with 20 bases lying between them. CDR3 size: 17 residues. CDR3 sequence reads: CASSARAAGRNNYGYTF. The DNA of the CDR3 is TGCGCCAGCAGCGCACGTGCGGCGGGACGTAATAACTATGGCTACACCTTC.

The gene calls are TRBV27 and TRBJ1-5; 10 bases agree with TRBD1. V was clipped by 6 bases and J by 1 base; unmatched bases: 12. Germline assignment: CDR1 MNHEY and CDR2 SMNVEV (reference sequence). The CDR3 runs 18 residues. Written as DNA, the CDR3 is TGTGCCAGCAGCCTCGCCGGGACAGGGGACTACAGCAATCAGCCCCAGCATTTT. Translation: CASSLAGTGDYSNQPQHF.

V usage is TRBV28 and J usage is TRBJ1-3; 8 nucleotides align to TRBD1. The germline gives CDR1 MDHEN, CDR2 SYDVKM. The V segment lost 6 bases and the J segment 2 bases; nucleotides outside the gene matches: 6. This CDR3 is built from 15 residues. The CDR3 loop is CASRWTGLTGNTIYF. The CDR3 nucleotides read TGTGCCAGCAGGTGGACAGGGCTCACTGGAAACACCATATATTTT.